Below are 20 T cell receptor beta chains sequenced from a single sample in a study of T-cell memory formation after mild COVID-19. TCRdb itself ran the 5' RACE reads through MiXCR, one entry per CDR3 protein. Among fewer than 350,000 distinct CDR3 sequences listed, roughly an eighth were seen once. Input material: PBMCs or a T cell subset sorted from them (not recorded which). These receptors were collected from a man aged 18 to 30 who had mild COVID-19 (a few samples of this study predate the infection). Cell type and time point are not known.

This rearrangement joins TRBV6-5 to TRBJ2-5; weak D call: TRBD2 (5 bases). This CDR3 spans 14 amino acids. Trimming pared 2 bases from V and 6 bases from J, leaving 13 bases between. CDR1 and CDR2 from the germline V gene are MNHEY and SVGAGI. CDR3 residues: CASSYGLPGKTQYF. CDR3 nucleotide sequence: TGTGCCAGCAGTTACGGACTGCCGGGGAAGACCCAGTACTTC.

This clonotype showed up many times. In DNA, the CDR3 is TGCGCCAGCAGCCATAATTCAGGGGATGGCCAGCCCCAGCATTTT. It specifies CASSHNSGDGQPQHF. The chain has TRBV4-1 and TRBJ1-5; maybe TRBD1 (6 bases). This CDR3 spans 15 amino acids. Germline V gene lookup returns CDR1 MGHRA and CDR2 YSYEKL. Deletions cut 3 bases from V and 7 bases from J, with 16 bases between.

This clonotype was counted between two and nine times. DNA of the CDR3: TGCGCCAGCAGCCAAGAGGACAGCGGGGCTCCGCCCCAGCATTTT. Residues: CASSQEDSGAPPQHF. The chain has TRBV4-1 and TRBJ1-5, with D tentatively TRBD1 (6 bases). V gave up 0 bases and J gave up 9 bases, with 15 bases separating them. CDR1 and CDR2 from the germline V gene are MGHRA and YSYEKL. The CDR3 runs 15 residues.

A few counts support this clonotype. The chain carries TRBV2 and TRBJ1-5, with unresolved D. Trimming left V 4 bases short and J 4 bases short, with 8 bases between. Germline CDR1 is SNHLY and CDR2 is FYNNEI. This CDR3 region has 13 residues. The DNA of the CDR3 is TGTGCCAGCAGTGGGCAGTTAAATCAGCCCCAGCATTTT. As protein: CASSGQLNQPQHF.

The V and J genes are TRBV29-1 and TRBJ2-3; 7 nucleotides match TRBD2. J lost 2 bases, V lost 6 bases, and 8 bases had no gene match. Germline V CDR1 and CDR2: SQVTM, ANQGSEA. The CDR3 loop spans 14 amino acids. This CDR3 is CSVGGTSNTDTQYF. The CDR3 nucleotides read TGCAGCGTGGGGGGGACGTCAAACACAGATACGCAGTATTTT.

The chain has TRBV9 and TRBJ1-2; D not certain. V was cut by 0 bases and J by 8 bases, with 17 bases left in between. This CDR3 region has 15 residues. Germline V gene data show CDR1 as SGDLS and CDR2 as YYNGEE. CDR3 bases: TGTGCCAGCAGCGTAGCTACCGCAGGACCCGGCGGCTACACCTTC. It translates to CASSVATAGPGGYTF.

This clonotype has a handful of counts. The chain couples TRBV7-2 to TRBJ1-2; D is undetermined. Germline loops: CDR1 SGHTA, CDR2 FQGNSA. The CDR3 is made up of 14 amino acids. With 1 base removed from V and 2 bases from J, the gap between germline ends came to 8 bases. The CDR3 sequence: CASSLVKGNYGYTF. The CDR3 DNA sequence: TGTGCCAGCAGCTTAGTAAAGGGAAACTATGGCTACACCTTC.

This rearrangement joins TRBV9 to TRBJ1-2, with 8 bases identical to TRBD1. Germline lookup yields CDR1 SGDLS and CDR2 YYNGEE. V shed 0 bases, J shed 1 base, and the junction held 5 bases outside the gene matches. The CDR3 has 16 amino acids. Here the CDR3 DNA reads TGTGCCAGCAGCGTAGCCAGGGGGCCCATTAACTATGGCTACACCTTC. It specifies CASSVARGPINYGYTF.

In its sample, this clonotype was seen a few times. This chain links TRBV7-2 with TRBJ2-7, with 8 positions matching TRBD1. V lost 0 bases and J lost 4; bases outside the gene matches: 8. The length of the CDR3 is 16 residues. Germline lookup yields CDR1 SGHTA and CDR2 FQGNSA. This chain's CDR3 is CASSLAIPGGGYEQYF. In DNA form, the CDR3 reads TGTGCCAGCAGCTTAGCGATTCCAGGGGGCGGTTACGAGCAGTACTTC. Looking up the rest from reference TRBV7-2 and TRBJ2-7 gives the full variable domain: GAGVSQSPSNKVTEKGKDVELRCDPISGHTALYWYRQSLGQGLEFLIYFQGNSAPDKSGLPSDRFSAERTGGSVSTLTIQRTQQEDSAVYLCASSLAIPGGGYEQYFGPGTRLTVT.

This clonotype showed up just a few times. V is TRBV6-6 and J is TRBJ2-7, with D perhaps assigned TRBD1 or TRBD2 (5 bases each). Germline V CDR1 and CDR2: MNHNY, SVGAGI (reference sequence). The CDR3 extends over 13 amino acids. V was pared by 9 bases and J by 2 bases, with 14 bases between. The CDR3 protein is CASGPGRAYEQYF. In DNA, the CDR3 is TGTGCCAGTGGGCCGGGACGAGCCTACGAGCAGTACTTC.

The V gene is TRBV24-1, the J gene TRBJ1-1, with D perhaps matching TRBD1 (6 bases). The germline V gene has CDR1 KGHDR and CDR2 SFDVKD. The V and J ends lost 6 bases and 4 bases respectively, with 14 bases between them. This CDR3 spans 14 amino acids. The CDR3 here is CATSPGGLSTEAFF. The CDR3 nucleotides are TGTGCCACCAGTCCCGGGGGCTTGAGCACTGAAGCTTTCTTT.

V usage is TRBV19 and J usage is TRBJ1-6; possible D gene TRBD1, 5 bases. Deletions cut 5 bases from V and 7 bases from J, with 18 bases between. The CDR3 runs 16 residues. The germline V gene has CDR1 LNHDA and CDR2 SQIVND (reference sequence). The chain's CDR3 is CASSGRDGGENSPLHF. In DNA form, the CDR3 reads TGTGCCAGTAGTGGCCGGGACGGTGGGGAGAATTCACCCCTCCACTTT.

This clonotype was seen a few times. The chain carries TRBV29-1 and TRBJ2-1, with 13 nucleotides matching TRBD2. V lost 6 bases and J lost 2; bases outside the gene matches: 10. CDR3 size: 17 residues. Looked up from germline, CDR1 is SQVTM and CDR2 is ANQGSEA. This CDR3 reads CSVSGLAGEGTYNEQFF. CDR3 DNA: TGCAGCGTCAGCGGACTAGCGGGGGAAGGTACCTACAATGAGCAGTTCTTC.

This clonotype was seen a handful of times. This chain joins TRBV4-1 and TRBJ2-7; no definite D call. The CDR3 consists of 14 residues. Germline V gene sequence: CDR1 MGHRA, CDR2 YSYEKL. V shed 1 base and J shed 6 bases, with 13 bases lying between them. The CDR3 here is CASSQGSAVGEQYF. In nucleotides, the CDR3 is TGCGCCAGCAGCCAAGGTTCTGCCGTTGGCGAGCAGTACTTC.

The chain employs TRBV7-2 and TRBJ2-6; 9 bases map to TRBD1. CDR1 is SGHTA and CDR2 is FQGNSA in the germline V gene. V was clipped by 4 bases and J by 0 bases; unmatched bases: 4. The CDR3 extends over 17 amino acids. The CDR3 loop is CASSSTGGGSGANVLTF. The CDR3 nucleotides read TGTGCCAGCAGCTCCACAGGGGGCGGCTCTGGGGCCAACGTCCTGACTTTC.

The chain recombines TRBV28 with TRBJ2-7; D possibly corresponds to TRBD1 (5 bases). The CDR3 sequence is 12 residues long. Germline V gives CDR1 MDHEN, CDR2 SYDVKM. V lost 5 bases to trimming and J lost 5 bases, with 10 bases between them. CDR3 loop: CASSQGVHEQYV. The CDR3 DNA reads as TGTGCCAGCAGTCAGGGTGTGCACGAGCAGTACGTC.

The V and J genes are TRBV4-1 and TRBJ2-1, with TRBD2 matching 8 bases. CDR3 length: 14 amino acids. J was trimmed by 8 bases and V by 8 bases; bases with no gene match: 11. Germline V gene data show CDR1 as MGHRA and CDR2 as YSYEKL. The CDR3 is CASGFRGGQDEQFF. The CDR3 DNA reads as TGCGCCAGCGGGTTTCGGGGGGGGCAGGATGAGCAGTTCTTC.

This clonotype has a count of ten or more. This chain joins TRBV6-2 or TRBV6-3 and TRBJ2-2; either TRBD1 or TRBD2 may fit D (5 bases each). This CDR3 is 13 amino acids long. V lost 8 bases and J 5 bases, leaving 12 bases between the germline ends. The germline CDR1 and CDR2 sequences are MNHEY and SVGEGT. The chain's CDR3 is CASGGFETGELFF. The CDR3 DNA sequence: TGTGCCAGCGGGGGATTCGAAACCGGGGAGCTGTTTTTT.

Ten or more counts support this clonotype. The CDR3 sequence is CASSTGTGETQYF. The DNA of the CDR3 is TGTGCCAGCAGCACCGGGACAGGCGAGACCCAGTACTTC. The chain uses TRBV7-3 and TRBJ2-5, with TRBD1 matching 8 bases. Germline V lookup: CDR1 SGHTA, CDR2 FQGTGA. Trimming took 5 bases from V and 5 from J; bases not matched to a gene: 4. CDR3 length equals 13 residues.

V and J are TRBV7-9 and TRBJ2-1, with a weak D call TRBD2 (6 bases). This CDR3 is 13 amino acids long. V was pared by 5 bases and J by 8 bases, with 13 bases between. Looked up from germline, CDR1 is SEHNR and CDR2 is FQNEAQ (reference sequence). The chain's CDR3 is CASSLPPGDEQFF. The CDR3 bases are TGTGCCAGCAGCCTCCCCCCGGGGGATGAGCAGTTCTTC. The complete variable domain, with remaining parts taken from reference TRBV7-9 and TRBJ2-1, reads DTGVSQNPRHKITKRGQNVTFRCDPISEHNRLYWYRQTLGQGPEFLTYFQNEAQLEKSRLLSDRFSAERPKGSFSTLEIQRTEQGDSAMYLCASSLPPGDEQFFGPGTRLTVL.